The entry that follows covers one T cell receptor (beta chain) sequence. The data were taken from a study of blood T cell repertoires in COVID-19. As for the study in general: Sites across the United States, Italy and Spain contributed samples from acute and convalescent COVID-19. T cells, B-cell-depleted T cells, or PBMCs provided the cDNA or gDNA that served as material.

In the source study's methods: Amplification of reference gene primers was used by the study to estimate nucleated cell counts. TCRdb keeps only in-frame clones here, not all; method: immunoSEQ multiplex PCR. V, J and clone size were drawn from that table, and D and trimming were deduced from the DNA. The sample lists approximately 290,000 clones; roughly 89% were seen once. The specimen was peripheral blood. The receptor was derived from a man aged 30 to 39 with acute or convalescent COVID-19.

Written as DNA, the CDR3 is TGTGCCAGCAGCAAAACAGGGGGCGCTTACGAGCAGTACTTC. Protein sequence: CASSKTGGAYEQYF. The V and J genes are TRBV11-1 and TRBJ2-7, with TRBD1 identical over 9 bases. The CDR3 sequence is 14 residues long. Germline V gives CDR1 SGHAT, CDR2 FQDESV (reference sequence). The V gene end was trimmed by 5 bases and the J gene end by 4 bases; junction bases not matched to a gene: 6.